These T cell receptor beta chains were read from a single sample in a study of control samples from healthy donors and cancer patients. Sequencing used immunoSEQ multiplex PCR; TCRdb keeps in-frame clones, though not all of them. The sample has about 89,000 clones, around 86% seen once; the top ten hold roughly 20%. The sequenced sample consisted of blood. These receptors were collected from a man aged 25 to 40 in good health. Both conserved end residues are part of each CDR3. The order of the fields is D gene, V gene, J gene, clone size, CDR3 DNA, CDR3 protein. D genes are given only for firm matches. Clone size is shown for a subset of rows, as once, few, many or a class of expanded clone.

-	TRBV6-1	TRBJ2-5	-	TGTGCCAGCAGTGAAGTTACCGGACTTCGGGAGACCCAGTACTTC	CASSEVTGLRETQYF
TRBD2	TRBV9	TRBJ2-3	-	TGTGCCAGCAGCGTAGCGGGCGCTAGCGGAACAGATACGCAGTATTTT	CASSVAGASGTDTQYF
-	TRBV7-9	TRBJ2-5	once	TGTGCCAGCAGCTTTCGGGGGGCTTACCAAGAGACCCAGTACTTC	CASSFRGAYQETQYF
-	TRBV7-3	TRBJ2-1	-	TGTGCCAGCAGCTTAGAAGGGGGGCTCTACAATGAGCAGTTCTTC	CASSLEGGLYNEQFF
-	TRBV6-5	TRBJ1-3	-	TGTGCCAGCAGTACTTCTGGAAACACCATATATTTT	CASSTSGNTIYF
-	TRBV5-4	TRBJ2-4	-	TGTGCCAGCACCAAGGACAGAGACAAAAACATTCAGTACTTC	CASTKDRDKNIQYF
TRBD1	TRBV25-1	TRBJ1-3	-	TGTGCCAGCCTAGACAGGGCTGGAAACACCATATATTTT	CASLDRAGNTIYF
-	TRBV7-9	TRBJ1-3	few	TGTGCCAGCAGCTTAGACGGCAAGGGCACCATATATTTT	CASSLDGKGTIYF
TRBD1	TRBV6-5	TRBJ2-3	-	TGTGCCAGCAGTTTAGGACAGGGGCTAAGCACAGATACGCAGTATTTT	CASSLGQGLSTDTQYF
-	TRBV3-1/TRBV3-2	TRBJ1-1	-	TGTGCCAGCAGCCAGGCGCGACAGGCTTTCTACACTGAAGCTTTCTTT	CASSQARQAFYTEAFF
-	TRBV12-5	TRBJ1-1	-	TGTGCTAGTGGTTTGCAGATCACCACCCGGGACGCTGAAGCTTTCTTT	CASGLQITTRDAEAFF
-	TRBV4-2	TRBJ1-2	-	TGTGCCAGCAGACAAGAAGGGTCCAGGGATTATGGCTACACCTTC	CASRQEGSRDYGYTF
-	TRBV24-1	TRBJ2-3	-	TGTGCCACCAGTGATCCCCGGGGGGCCCGCACAGATACGCAGTATTTT	CATSDPRGARTDTQYF
TRBD1	TRBV27	TRBJ1-2	few	TGTGCCAGCAGTGCTTCCGGGACAGGGATTGGCTATGGCTACACCTTC	CASSASGTGIGYGYTF
-	TRBV12-3/TRBV12-4	TRBJ1-5	-	TGTGCCAGCAGTTTATGGGGATATAACCAGCATTTT	CASSLWGYNQHF
-	TRBV18	TRBJ1-1	-	TGTGCCAGCTCTCAAGGGGAGAGCACTGAAGCTTTCTTT	CASSQGESTEAFF
TRBD2	TRBV19	TRBJ2-1	-	TGTGCCAGTAGTCCCTGGACTAGCGGCAACAATGAGCAGTTCTTC	CASSPWTSGNNEQFF
-	TRBV19	TRBJ1-2	-	TGTGCCAGTAGTATGGGGGACACAGACTATGGCTACACCTTC	CASSMGDTDYGYTF
TRBD1	TRBV5-1	TRBJ2-6	-	TGCGCCAGCACCGCACAGGGGACCGGGGCCAACGTCCTGACTTTC	CASTAQGTGANVLTF
-	TRBV9	TRBJ2-1	-	TGTGCCAGCAGCTTTGACAGGGAGCAGTTCTTC	CASSFDREQFF
TRBD1	TRBV29-1	TRBJ1-1	-	TGCAGCGTGCCCGCAGCCCTACAGGGGCTGGGTACTGAAGCTTTCTTT	CSVPAALQGLGTEAFF
-	TRBV6-5	TRBJ2-7	-	TGTGCCAGCACCACGACAGGATCCGGCTACGAGCAGTACTTC	CASTTTGSGYEQYF
TRBD1	TRBV28	TRBJ1-3	-	TGTGCCAGCAGACCACCGGGACAGGGCTCTGGAAACACCATATATTTT	CASRPPGQGSGNTIYF
TRBD1	TRBV2	TRBJ1-2	-	TGTGCCAGCAGTGAAGCGCGTACAGGGGTCTATGGCTACACCTTC	CASSEARTGVYGYTF
-	TRBV1	TRBJ1-2	-	TGCACCAGCAGCCATTTTGCAGGGGCCTATGGCTACACCTTC	CTSSHFAGAYGYTF
-	TRBV19	TRBJ2-1	-	TGTGCCAGTGCGAGGACCTTGGTGGGGTTAGGAAATGAGCAGTTCTTC	CASARTLVGLGNEQFF
TRBD1	TRBV7-9	TRBJ1-5	-	TGTGCCAGCAGTTCGGAAGGGGGCAGCAATCAGCCCCAGCATTTT	CASSSEGGSNQPQHF
-	TRBV27	TRBJ2-1	-	TGTGCCAGCAGTTTATTGATTAGGGCGAGAGGGTCCTACAATGAGCAGTTCTTC	CASSLLIRARGSYNEQFF
TRBD1	TRBV29-1	TRBJ1-2	-	TGCAGCGTTGAAGACGGACAGGGTAACACCTTC	CSVEDGQGNTF
-	TRBV24-1	TRBJ1-2	-	TGTGCCACCAGTGATTTCCCCACAGGTGGCTACACCTTC	CATSDFPTGGYTF
TRBD1	TRBV6-1	TRBJ1-2	-	TGTGCCAGCAGTGAATCAGGGGGGCCCGGCTACACCTTC	CASSESGGPGYTF
-	TRBV7-9	TRBJ2-5	-	TGTGCCAGCAGCCCTATAAGAAGTCGGGAGACCCAGTACTTC	CASSPIRSRETQYF
-	TRBV5-4	TRBJ2-1	once	TGTGCCAGCAGCTTGGGGGGTAGTGAGCAGTTCTTC	CASSLGGSEQFF
TRBD1	TRBV3-1/TRBV3-2	TRBJ1-6	-	TGTGCCAGCAGCCAAGGTGGGACAGGGTCCTCACCCCTCCACTTT	CASSQGGTGSSPLHF
TRBD2	TRBV25-1	TRBJ2-3	-	TGTGCCAGCAGTGACGGCTCCGGGACTAGCGGTGGGGATACGCAGTATTTT	CASSDGSGTSGGDTQYF
TRBD1	TRBV10-2	TRBJ1-2	-	TGCGCCAGCAGAGCCGGGACAGGGTTCTATGGCTACACCTTC	CASRAGTGFYGYTF
TRBD2	TRBV19	TRBJ2-2	-	TGTGCCAGTAAGCCAGGCGGGGTAGCGGGGAACACCGGGGAGCTGTTTTTT	CASKPGGVAGNTGELFF
-	TRBV10-2	TRBJ2-3	-	TGCGCCAGCAGTGCTGGGGGACCCCTTGGAGATACGCAGTATTTT	CASSAGGPLGDTQYF
TRBD1	TRBV30	TRBJ2-2	-	TGTGCCTTGCGCAGGGACAGGTTTTCCGGGGAGCTGTTTTTT	CALRRDRFSGELFF
TRBD1	TRBV3-1/TRBV3-2	TRBJ1-1	once	TGTGCCAGCAGCCCAGGGACAGGGAGGTTAGGGGCTTTCTTT	CASSPGTGRLGAFF
-	TRBV29-1	TRBJ1-2	-	TGCAGCGTTGATCAGTTGGGGGTTGAGGGCTACACCTTC	CSVDQLGVEGYTF
-	TRBV7-9	TRBJ1-4	-	TGTGCCAGCAGCTTTGGCTTCCGTGAAAAACTGTTTTTT	CASSFGFREKLFF
-	TRBV19	TRBJ1-2	-	TGTGCCAGTAGTACGGACAGACTATCACAGAACTATGGCTACACCTTC	CASSTDRLSQNYGYTF
TRBD1	TRBV23-1	TRBJ1-1	-	TGCGCCAGCAGTCAAGGGGGGCAGGGGGACTTTGAGTTGGGTACTGAAGCTTTCTTT	CASSQGGQGDFELGTEAFF
TRBD1	TRBV5-4	TRBJ1-2	-	TGTGCCAGCAGTTCCGACAGGGGGTCTAGTGGCTACACCTTC	CASSSDRGSSGYTF
-	TRBV15	TRBJ2-1	-	TGTGCCACCAGCAGACGGACGTCCTACAATGAGCAGTTCTTC	CATSRRTSYNEQFF
-	TRBV4-2	TRBJ1-3	-	TGTGCCAGCAGCCAAGATCAAAACGTCAATGGCCCCAAGGGGGGAAACACCATATATTTT	CASSQDQNVNGPKGGNTIYF
TRBD1	TRBV7-3	TRBJ1-2	-	TGTGCCAGCAGCCCCACAGGGGACCGCTCGAGCTACACCTTC	CASSPTGDRSSYTF
TRBD1	TRBV30	TRBJ1-1	-	TGTGCCTGGAGTGAGGTGAAGGGGGCTGCTTTCTTT	CAWSEVKGAAFF
-	TRBV9	TRBJ1-1	-	TGTGCCAGCAGCGTAGCTTTCGGGTCCCGAGAAGCTTTCTTT	CASSVAFGSREAFF
TRBD2	TRBV24-1	TRBJ2-3	-	TGTGCCACCAGTGATTCCCGGACTAGCGGAGATACGCAGTATTTT	CATSDSRTSGDTQYF
-	TRBV5-6	TRBJ1-1	-	TGTGCCAGCAGCTTGGCACGAACCACTGAAGCTTTCTTT	CASSLARTTEAFF